The 18 T cell receptor beta chains below come from one sample, sequenced in a study of T cells in women clearing cervical HPV infection. Some clones are missing from TCRdb's copy, which holds only in-frame ones; the method was immunoSEQ multiplex PCR. The data include roughly 37,000 clones; the top ten clones carry 6.4%. Material: blood buffy coat. These receptors all come from a woman aged 18-70 years with a cervical HPV16 infection that either progressed to CIN3+ or cleared (not recorded which).

Of note for this clone: From the germline J gene comes the end of the CDR3, since the read stops 3 residues before it. The chain carries TRBV18 and TRBJ2-5; the match to TRBD1 covers 9 bases. The trim removed 6 bases at V and 7 bases at J, leaving 12 bases unmatched. The CDR3 is 15 amino acids. Germline CDR1 KGHSH, CDR2 LQKENI. CDR3 in amino acids: CASSPTGGGTWTQYF. The DNA read from the CDR3 is TGTGCCAGCTCTCCTACAGGGGGCGGAACATGGACC.

Concerning this clone: The sequence runs out 3 residues before the end of the CDR3; the remainder is reconstructed from the germline J gene. The V and J genes are TRBV5-5 and TRBJ1-5, with 7 bases aligning to TRBD1. V dropped 2 bases and J dropped 6; count of bases not matched to a gene: 2. Looked up from germline, CDR1 is SGHKS and CDR2 is YYEKEE (reference sequence). The CDR3 has 13 residues. CDR3 in amino acids: CASSLQGSQPQHF. The CDR3 DNA, read in part, is TGTGCCAGCAGCTTACAGGGGAGTCAGCCC.

The DNA read from the CDR3 is TGTGCCAGCAGCTTAGCAGGGTCGGAGACC. Its protein product is CASSLAGSET. The entire CDR3 is CASSLAGSETQYF. This rearrangement joins TRBV7-7 to TRBJ2-5; D unresolved. The observed sequence ends 3 residues before the CDR3 terminus, with the missing tail filled in from the germline J gene. Trimming took off 0 bases at V and 5 bases at J, with 7 bases between the two ends. The length of the CDR3 is 13 residues. The germline V gene encodes CDR1 SSHAT and CDR2 FNYEAQ (reference sequence).

Worth noting for this clone: The read ends 3 residues before the CDR3 terminus; that terminus is restored from the germline J gene. The chain uses TRBV19 and TRBJ1-1; maybe TRBD1 (5 bases). The V and J ends lost 7 bases and 7 bases respectively, with 16 bases between them. From germline, CDR1 is LNHDA and CDR2 SQIVND (reference sequence). The CDR3 runs 13 residues. The CDR3 reads CASTSPGGSEAFF. The sequenced part of the CDR3 DNA is TGTGCCAGTACCTCCCCCGGGGGAAGTGAA.

About this clone itself: The missing CDR3 end, 3 residues past where the read stops, is filled in from the germline J gene. The chain carries TRBV18 and TRBJ1-1, with D hard to call. The length of the CDR3 is 16 residues. Trimming removed 4 bases from V and 6 bases from J, with 21 bases in between. From germline, CDR1 is KGHSH and CDR2 LQKENI. This chain's CDR3 is CASSLGSRGVTAEAFF. The part of the CDR3 DNA that was read is TGTGCCAGCTCACTCGGGTCCCGAGGTGTGACGGCTGAA.

The CDR3 bases that were read are TGTGCCAGCAGCTTAGGGACAGGGGGCGGCGAG. Protein sequence: CASSLGTGGGE. The entire CDR3 is CASSLGTGGGEQYF. The chain is built from TRBV11-3 and TRBJ2-7, with 11 bases matching TRBD1. With the read ending 3 residues before the CDR3 end, the germline J gene is used to fill in that end. V trimming: 1 base; J trimming: 6 bases; junction bases outside the gene matches: 2. Germline V gene lookup returns CDR1 SGHNT and CDR2 YENEEA. The CDR3 is 14 amino acids.

This clone shows up as medium-sized by frequency. The CDR3 sequence: CASSLGSGKETQYF. Incomplete CDR3 DNA: TGTGCCAGCAGCTTAGGTAGCGGGAAAGAGACC. V usage is TRBV7-7 and J usage is TRBJ2-5; 8 bases are shared with TRBD2. The read halts 3 residues ahead of the CDR3 end, with the missing end drawn from the germline J gene. The CDR3 loop spans 14 amino acids. The germline CDR1 and CDR2 sequences are SSHAT and FNYEAQ (reference sequence). V was clipped by 1 base and J by 3 bases; unmatched bases: 1. The whole variable domain, filled in from reference TRBV7-7 and TRBJ2-5, reads GAGVSQSPRYKVTKRGQDVTLRCDPISSHATLYWYQQALGQGPEFLTYFNYEAQPDKSGLPSDRFSAERPEGSISTLTIQRTEQRDSAMYRCASSLGSGKETQYFGPGTRLLVL.

For this clone: The CDR3 goes on 3 residues after the read ends, and that part is filled in from the germline J gene. The chain links TRBV2 to TRBJ2-5, with D possibly TRBD1 on 5 matching bases. V was clipped by 6 bases and J by 3 bases, with 11 bases between them. The CDR3 spans 13 residues. Germline V gives CDR1 SNHLY, CDR2 FYNNEI. This CDR3 reads CASRPDSKETQYF. The CDR3 DNA, read in part, is TGTGCCAGCAGACCCGACAGTAAAGAGACC.

The CDR3 region is CASSDSFNYGYTF. The CDR3 bases that were read are TGTGCCAGCTCGGACAGTTTCAACTATGGC. The chain couples TRBV19 to TRBJ1-2; D may be TRBD1 (6 bases). The observed sequence ends 3 residues before the CDR3 terminus, with the missing tail filled in from the germline J gene. The V and J ends lost 9 bases and 2 bases respectively, with 13 bases between them. The CDR3 totals 13 residues. Germline lookup yields CDR1 LNHDA and CDR2 SQIVND (reference sequence).

About this clone itself: The sequenced fragment ends 3 residues before the CDR3 boundary, so the rest is inferred from the germline J gene. The chain joins TRBV10-3 to TRBJ2-1; a weak D match, TRBD2 (5 bases). V was trimmed by 4 bases and J by 0 bases, leaving 13 bases between them. This CDR3 region has 16 residues. Germline V lookup: CDR1 ENHRY, CDR2 SYGVKD. Incomplete CDR3 DNA: TGTGCCATCAGTGTGGTAAGCGGTAGCTCCTACAATGAG. Its protein is CAISVVSGSSYNE. The whole CDR3 sequence reads CAISVVSGSSYNEQFF.

A remark on this clone: The read terminates 3 residues ahead of where the CDR3 ends, so the germline J gene completes it. V usage is TRBV5-4 and J usage is TRBJ2-7; 7 bases match TRBD1. After removal of 4 bases from V and 1 base from J, the junction contained 2 bases not matched to a gene. CDR1 and CDR2 (germline): SGHNT, YYREEE (reference sequence). This CDR3 spans 13 amino acids. The CDR3 loop is CASSARGSYEQYF. The sequenced part of the CDR3 DNA is TGTGCCAGCAGCGCCAGGGGGTCCTACGAG.

Comment on this clone: The sequenced fragment ends 3 residues before the CDR3 boundary, so the rest is inferred from the germline J gene. This chain links TRBV7-3 with TRBJ1-4, with 7 bases aligning to TRBD1. With V trimmed by 10 bases and J by 4 bases, 3 bases remained unmatched. The CDR3 loop spans 12 amino acids. Germline CDR1 SGHTA, CDR2 FQGTGA. The sequenced part of the CDR3 DNA is TGTGCCAACGGACAGGATAATGAAAAA. Its protein product is CANGQDNEK. The full CDR3 is CANGQDNEKLFF.

A word on this clone: Read sequence stops 3 residues before the CDR3 end, and the germline J gene provides the missing end. The chain is built from TRBV7-9 and TRBJ2-3; D perhaps matches TRBD2 (7 bases). The CDR3 covers 15 residues. The germline CDR1 and CDR2 sequences are SEHNR and FQNEAQ (reference sequence). Partial CDR3 DNA: TGTGCCAGCAGCTTATCGGTGGGGGGGCTCGAGACG. The encoded protein is CASSLSVGGLET. The entire CDR3 sequence reads CASSLSVGGLETQYF.

Concerning this clone: The read terminates 3 residues ahead of where the CDR3 ends, so the germline J gene completes it. This chain links TRBV29-1 with TRBJ1-1; 10 bases agree with TRBD1. Germline V gene data show CDR1 as SQVTM and CDR2 as ANQGSEA. The CDR3 length is 14 residues. The CDR3 DNA, read in part, is TGCAGCGCAGGACAGGGGGGGGCACTAGTAGGA. Its translation is CSAGQGGALVG. Given in full, the CDR3 is CSAGQGGALVGAFF.

About this clone: Read coverage stops 3 residues before the CDR3 terminus; the germline J gene supplies the remainder. The V and J genes are TRBV20-1 and TRBJ2-7; 12 bases match TRBD2. CDR3 size: 14 residues. CDR1 is DFQATT and CDR2 is SNEGSKA in the germline V gene (reference sequence). J was trimmed by 2 bases and V by 7 bases; bases with no gene match: 6. CDR3 in amino acids: CSVLASGRAYEQYF. The CDR3 bases that were read are TGCAGTGTGTTGGCTAGCGGGAGGGCCTACGAG.

Details on this clone: The CDR3 goes on 3 residues after the read ends, and that part is filled in from the germline J gene. The chain links TRBV19 to TRBJ1-2, with 7 bases aligning to TRBD1. CDR1 is LNHDA and CDR2 is SQIVND in the germline V gene (reference sequence). The CDR3 consists of 15 residues. This CDR3 reads CASSPWGQYNQPYTF. Partial CDR3 DNA: TGTGCCAGTAGCCCCTGGGGACAGTACAATCAGCCC.

Regarding this clone: The DNA ends 3 residues before the CDR3 does, and the rest of the CDR3 is filled in from the germline J gene. J is TRBJ1-2 and V is TRBV7-9, with D possibly TRBD1 on 5 matching bases. Per germline, CDR1 SEHNR and CDR2 FQNEAQ (reference sequence). The CDR3 is 12 amino acids. The CDR3 sequence: CASSWGGYDYTF. CDR3 DNA, as far as it was read: TGTGCCAGCAGCTGGGGGGGGTACGAC. Supplemented by reference TRBV7-9 and TRBJ1-2, the full variable domain reads DTGVSQNPRHKITKRGQNVTFRCDPISEHNRLYWYRQTLGQGPEFLTYFQNEAQLEKSRLLSDRFSAERPKGSFSTLEIQRTEQGDSAMYLCASSWGGYDYTFGSGTRLTVV.

Regarding this clone: Read coverage stops 3 residues before the CDR3 terminus; the germline J gene supplies the remainder. The J gene is TRBJ1-5, the V gene TRBV6-1, with D unresolved. Germline V gene sequence: CDR1 MNHNS, CDR2 SASEGT. V was pared by 1 base and J by 3 bases, with 7 bases between. This CDR3 has 14 residues. This chain's CDR3 is CASSEGPYNQPQHF. The CDR3 bases that were read are TGTGCCAGCAGTGAAGGCCCCTACAATCAGCCC.